These T cell receptor beta chains were read from a single sample in a study of blood T cell repertoires in COVID-19. Only in-frame clones appear in the TCRdb table, and some are missing; sequencing was by immunoSEQ multiplex PCR. Of 190,000 or so clones in the sample, approximately 85% are singletons; the top ten hold about 9.1%. Sample: peripheral blood. These receptors originate from a woman of 80 years or more with acute or convalescent COVID-19. Both conserved end residues are part of each CDR3. D genes are given only for firm matches. Only some rows state a clone size, as once, few, many or a class for expanded clones.

v_gene,abundance,j_gene,d_gene,CDR3aa,CDR3nt
TRBV3-1/TRBV3-2,once,TRBJ1-1,.,CASSQVRTEAFF,TGTGCCAGCAGCCAAGTCCGCACTGAAGCTTTCTTT
TRBV4-1,.,TRBJ2-7,.,CASSQEGGSEQYF,TGCGCCAGCAGCCAAGAAGGGGGAAGCGAGCAGTACTTC
TRBV19,.,TRBJ1-1,.,CASNTPRVAEAFF,TGTGCCAGTAACACCCCCAGGGTGGCTGAAGCTTTCTTT
TRBV12-5,.,TRBJ2-1,.,CASGLARPPSREQFF,TGTGCTAGTGGTTTGGCCCGCCCACCGTCTAGGGAGCAGTTCTTC
TRBV27,.,TRBJ2-1,TRBD2,CASSPGTSGSGEQFF,TGTGCCAGCAGTCCTGGGACTAGCGGGAGTGGTGAGCAGTTCTTC
TRBV7-2,few,TRBJ1-3,.,CASSPGGNSGNTIYF,TGTGCCAGCAGCCCCGGCGGAAACTCTGGAAACACCATATATTTT
TRBV5-6,.,TRBJ1-6,TRBD1,CASSFRQGVNSPLHF,TGTGCCAGCAGCTTTAGACAGGGGGTTAATTCACCCCTCCACTTT
TRBV7-2,.,TRBJ2-4,.,CASTPPTVAKNIQYF,TGTGCCAGCACGCCTCCGACAGTAGCCAAAAACATTCAGTACTTC
TRBV5-1,.,TRBJ2-5,TRBD1,CASSPDRELETQYF,TGCGCCAGCAGCCCGGACAGGGAGTTGGAGACCCAGTACTTC
TRBV23-1,.,TRBJ2-7,.,CASSQIRSSEQYF,TGCGCCAGCAGTCAAATTAGGAGCTCCGAGCAGTACTTC
TRBV27,.,TRBJ1-5,TRBD1,CASSSRTGYNQPQHF,TGTGCCAGCAGTTCTCGGACAGGGTACAATCAGCCCCAGCATTTT
TRBV12-3/TRBV12-4,.,TRBJ1-3,TRBD1,CASIQGAGNTIYF,TGTGCCAGCATACAGGGGGCTGGAAACACCATATATTTT
TRBV2,.,TRBJ2-3,TRBD2,CASSRGLAGVSDTQYF,TGTGCCAGCAGTCGAGGACTAGCGGGAGTGTCAGATACGCAGTATTTT
TRBV5-1,.,TRBJ1-1,.,CASSPLQGANTEAFF,TGCGCCAGCAGCCCATTACAGGGAGCTAACACTGAAGCTTTCTTT
TRBV7-9,.,TRBJ1-1,.,CASSLGSYTMNTEAFF,TGTGCCAGCAGCTTAGGGTCGTACACAATGAACACTGAAGCTTTCTTT
TRBV11-2,.,TRBJ2-4,.,CASSYDNPIAKNIQYF,TGTGCCAGCAGCTATGACAACCCAATAGCCAAAAACATTCAGTACTTC
TRBV7-2,.,TRBJ1-4,.,CASSFQGRTNEKLFF,TGTGCCAGCAGCTTTCAGGGGCGAACTAATGAAAAACTGTTTTTT
TRBV12-5,.,TRBJ1-2,TRBD1,CASGLDRGGYTF,TGTGCTAGTGGTTTGGACAGGGGCGGCTACACCTTC
TRBV18,.,TRBJ1-1,TRBD1,CASSPRTGGGTEAFF,TGTGCCAGCTCACCCAGGACAGGGGGCGGCACTGAAGCTTTCTTT
TRBV2,.,TRBJ2-4,.,CASTAEEATKNIQYF,TGTGCCAGCACCGCGGAGGAGGCAACCAAAAACATTCAGTACTTC
TRBV6-5,few,TRBJ2-7,TRBD2,CASSYGTTGYEQYF,TGTGCCAGCAGTTACGGGACTACCGGCTACGAGCAGTACTTC
TRBV15,.,TRBJ1-2,.,CATSAFRSNYGYTF,TGTGCCACCAGCGCATTCCGGAGTAACTATGGCTACACCTTC
TRBV5-1,.,TRBJ1-2,TRBD1,CASSFATGGGEAGYTF,TGCGCCAGCAGCTTTGCAACAGGGGGCGGAGAGGCTGGCTACACCTTC
TRBV7-3,.,TRBJ2-1,.,CASSLSTSNEQFF,TGTGCCAGCAGCTTGTCGACATCCAATGAGCAGTTCTTC